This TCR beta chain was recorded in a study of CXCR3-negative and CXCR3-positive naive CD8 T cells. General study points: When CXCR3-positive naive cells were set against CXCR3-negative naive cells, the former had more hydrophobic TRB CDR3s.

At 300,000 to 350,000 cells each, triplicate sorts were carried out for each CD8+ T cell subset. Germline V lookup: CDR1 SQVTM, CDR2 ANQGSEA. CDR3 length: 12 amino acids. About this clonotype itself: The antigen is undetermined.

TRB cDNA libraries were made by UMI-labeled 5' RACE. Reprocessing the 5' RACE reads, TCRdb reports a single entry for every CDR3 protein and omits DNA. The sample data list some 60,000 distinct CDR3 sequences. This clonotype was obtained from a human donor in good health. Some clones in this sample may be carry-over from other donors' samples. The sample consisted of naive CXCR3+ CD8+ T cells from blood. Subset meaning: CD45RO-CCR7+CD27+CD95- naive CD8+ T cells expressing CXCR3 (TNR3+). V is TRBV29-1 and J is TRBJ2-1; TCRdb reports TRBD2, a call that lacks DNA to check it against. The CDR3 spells CSVEALADEQFF.